The rows below give T cell receptor beta chains drawn from one sample of a study of early stage breast cancer tumors. Profiled with immunoSEQ multiplex PCR; TCRdb holds only in-frame clones, not every one. The table shows around 30,000 clones, with almost 75% occurring only once. Sequenced material: breast tumor tissue. The receptor set was obtained from a person in their twenties or thirties with breast cancer. Both conserved end residues are part of each CDR3. D genes are given only for firm matches. Some rows have no size entry. The others give once, few or many, or a class for an expanded clone.

d_call	clone_size	j_call	v_call	cdr3_nt	cdr3_aa
TRBD2	NA	TRBJ2-1	TRBV15	TGTGCCACCAGCAGAGAACCAGCGGGAGGGGGTAATGAGCAGTTCTTC	CATSREPAGGGNEQFF
NA	NA	TRBJ2-2	TRBV6-6	TGTGCCAGCAGTATAACACGGAACTTGAACACCGGGGAGCTGTTTTTT	CASSITRNLNTGELFF
TRBD1	few	TRBJ2-7	TRBV12-5	TGTGCTAGTGGTTTGCGCGGACAGGGCCCCTACGAGCAGTACTTC	CASGLRGQGPYEQYF
TRBD2	NA	TRBJ2-3	TRBV10-3	TGTGCCAGCGGGGGGGGGACAGATACGCAGTATTTT	CASGGGTDTQYF
NA	NA	TRBJ1-3	TRBV27	TGTGCCAACGGGGACACCATATATTTT	CANGDTIYF
TRBD2	NA	TRBJ2-7	TRBV18	TGTGCCAGCTCACCAGCGGGAGGGCCCACCTACGAGCAGTACTTC	CASSPAGGPTYEQYF
TRBD2	NA	TRBJ2-7	TRBV6-1	TGTGCCAGCATCTCGGGACTAGCGGGAGGTTACGAGCAGTACTTC	CASISGLAGGYEQYF
NA	NA	TRBJ2-7	TRBV6-6	TGTGCCAGCAGTTACAGTTCGGGAAATGAGCAGTACTTC	CASSYSSGNEQYF
NA	NA	TRBJ2-5	TRBV11-1	TGTGCCAGCAGCTTAGGACAAGAGACCCAGTACTTC	CASSLGQETQYF
TRBD2	NA	TRBJ2-1	TRBV19	TGTGCCAGTAGGACTATGCTAGCGGGGCCCTCCCTTGAGCAGTTCTTC	CASRTMLAGPSLEQFF
NA	NA	TRBJ2-5	TRBV18	TGTGCCAGCTCAAAGGAAGAGACCCAGTACTTC	CASSKEETQYF
NA	once	TRBJ2-1	TRBV7-9	TGTGCCAGCAGCGGCCAGACTAGTCATGAGCAGTTCTTC	CASSGQTSHEQFF
TRBD2	NA	TRBJ2-5	TRBV9	TGTGCCAGCAGCGTAGGGGGGGGAATCCAAGAGACCCAGTACTTC	CASSVGGGIQETQYF
TRBD2	NA	TRBJ2-1	TRBV27	TGTGCCAGCAGTCCTACGACTAGCGGGAGGGATAGTGAGCAGTTCTTC	CASSPTTSGRDSEQFF
TRBD2	NA	TRBJ2-3	TRBV6-4	TGTGCCAGCAGTGACTCGGATACTAGCGGGAGTAATACGCAGTATTTT	CASSDSDTSGSNTQYF
TRBD1	once	TRBJ1-1	TRBV2	TGTGCCAGCAGGGTGGACAGGGACACTGAAGCTTTCTTT	CASRVDRDTEAFF
TRBD2	NA	TRBJ2-3	TRBV29-1	TGCAGCGTTGAAGGAGGGCTAGCGGGAGGGCTCGGCACAGATACGCAGTATTTT	CSVEGGLAGGLGTDTQYF